These T cell receptor beta chains were read from a single sample in a study of blood T cell repertoires in COVID-19. Profiling relied on immunoSEQ multiplex PCR, and the TCRdb table lists in-frame clones only, not all of them. The sample shows 410,000 or so clones, approximately 89% of them seen only once. The sample was peripheral blood. The receptors come from a middle-aged woman with COVID-19, enrolled during active disease. Both conserved end residues are part of each CDR3. A clone size is listed for some rows: how often the clone was seen (once, few, many), or a class if it is expanded.

V gene: TRBV28; clone size: .; CDR3 protein: CASRQGARGYTF
V gene: TRBV7-8; clone size: .; CDR3 protein: CASSLGGLYNSPLHF
V gene: TRBV9; clone size: .; CDR3 protein: CASSVPPAGTGELFF
V gene: TRBV9; clone size: .; CDR3 protein: CASSVQGGELFF
V gene: TRBV30; clone size: .; CDR3 protein: CAWSQRGGGGSSVYKQFF
V gene: TRBV9; clone size: .; CDR3 protein: CASSAPGDRSYNEQFF
V gene: TRBV28; clone size: .; CDR3 protein: CASKAGEISPLHF
V gene: TRBV2; clone size: .; CDR3 protein: CASSGQANEQFF
V gene: TRBV11-2; clone size: .; CDR3 protein: CASSRSGGVGRGTEAFF
V gene: TRBV6-5; clone size: .; CDR3 protein: CASSPDRGNQETQYF
V gene: TRBV9; clone size: .; CDR3 protein: CASSVGTGGAGELFF
V gene: TRBV5-1; clone size: .; CDR3 protein: CASSSARNTIYF
V gene: TRBV4-1; clone size: .; CDR3 protein: CASSQQKDFSYEQYF
V gene: TRBV4-3; clone size: many; CDR3 protein: CASSQDSEVDEQFF
V gene: TRBV7-6; clone size: .; CDR3 protein: CASIPSITTSGRIDTQYF
V gene: TRBV6-6; clone size: .; CDR3 protein: CASSHRDRGGRGVGYTF
V gene: TRBV27; clone size: once; CDR3 protein: CASSSGTGDNGYTF
V gene: TRBV19; clone size: .; CDR3 protein: CASSPRPISGVYNEQFF
V gene: TRBV5-1; clone size: .; CDR3 protein: CASSPVGTGDEKLFF
V gene: TRBV19; clone size: .; CDR3 protein: CASSIGPGNTGELFF
V gene: TRBV27; clone size: .; CDR3 protein: CASALKGDYGYTF
V gene: TRBV10-3; clone size: once; CDR3 protein: CAIRGRDSDSYEQYF
V gene: TRBV7-9; clone size: .; CDR3 protein: CASSLGTGGEKLFF
V gene: TRBV19; clone size: .; CDR3 protein: CASSIVGRSGYTF
V gene: TRBV7-2; clone size: .; CDR3 protein: CASSSDTGVQYF
V gene: TRBV28; clone size: few; CDR3 protein: CASSWSGTGEKLFF
V gene: TRBV19; clone size: .; CDR3 protein: CASSPPGLGNEQFF
V gene: TRBV27; clone size: .; CDR3 protein: CASSLSGTVYSPLHF
V gene: TRBV27; clone size: .; CDR3 protein: CASSFAGVWTEAFF